This T cell receptor beta chain was identified in a study of T cell repertoires in cytomegalovirus infection. This clonotype has just a few counts. Antigen specificity is unknown. Trimming removed 5 bases at V and 9 bases at J, with 14 bases between. Germline CDR1 and CDR2: SEHNR and FQNEAQ (reference sequence). This CDR3 region has 14 residues. TCRdb itself ran the reads through MiXCR, one entry per CDR3 protein. The profile covers nearly 700,000 distinct CDR3 sequences, with roughly 30% appearing a single time and 18% taken by the ten largest. Specimen: cultured PBMCs, collected from culture after CMV antigen stimulation. V and J are TRBV7-9 and TRBJ1-6; TRBD1 might be the D (6 bases). This sequence was found in a human donor in good health (CMV status not recorded). Some clones in this sample may be carry-over from other donors' samples. The CDR3 nucleotides are TGTGCCAGCAGCCCCCCGCAGGGGCGTTCACCCCTCCACTTT. Translating it yields CASSPPQGRSPLHF.